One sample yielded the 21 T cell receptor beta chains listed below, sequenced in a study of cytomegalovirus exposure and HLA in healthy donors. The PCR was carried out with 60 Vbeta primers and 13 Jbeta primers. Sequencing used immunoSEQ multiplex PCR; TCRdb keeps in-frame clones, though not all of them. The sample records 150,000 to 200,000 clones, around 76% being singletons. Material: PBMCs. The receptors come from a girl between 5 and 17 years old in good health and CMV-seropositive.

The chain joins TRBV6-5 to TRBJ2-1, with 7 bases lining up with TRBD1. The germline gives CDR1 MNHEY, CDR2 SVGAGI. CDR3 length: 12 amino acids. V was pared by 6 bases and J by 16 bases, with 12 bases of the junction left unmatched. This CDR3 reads CASSLWGQRYFF. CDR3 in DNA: TGTGCCAGCAGCCTGTGGGGACAGCGGTATTTCTTC.

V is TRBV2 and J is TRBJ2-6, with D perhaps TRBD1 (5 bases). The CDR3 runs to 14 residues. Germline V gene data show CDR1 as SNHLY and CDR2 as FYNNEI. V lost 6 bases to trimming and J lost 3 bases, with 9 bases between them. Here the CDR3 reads CASRSGFGANVLTF. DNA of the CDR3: TGTGCCAGCAGGTCAGGGTTTGGGGCCAACGTCCTGACTTTC.

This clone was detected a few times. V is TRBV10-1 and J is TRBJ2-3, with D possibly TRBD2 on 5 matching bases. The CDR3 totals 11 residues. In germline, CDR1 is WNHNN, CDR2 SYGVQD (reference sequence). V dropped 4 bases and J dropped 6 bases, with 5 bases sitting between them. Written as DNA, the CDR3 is TGCGCCAGCAGTGCGGGGGATACGCAGTATTTT. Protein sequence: CASSAGDTQYF.

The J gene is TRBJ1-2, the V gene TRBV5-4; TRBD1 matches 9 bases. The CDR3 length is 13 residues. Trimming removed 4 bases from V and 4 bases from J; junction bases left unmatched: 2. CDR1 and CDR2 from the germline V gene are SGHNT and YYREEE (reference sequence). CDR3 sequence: CASSVTGGYGYTF. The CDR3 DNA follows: TGTGCCAGCAGCGTGACAGGGGGCTATGGCTACACCTTC.

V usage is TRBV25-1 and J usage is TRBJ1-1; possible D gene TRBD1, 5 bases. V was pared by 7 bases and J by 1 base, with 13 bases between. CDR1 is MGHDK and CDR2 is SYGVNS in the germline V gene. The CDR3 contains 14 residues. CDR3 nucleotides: TGTGCCAGCAAGAGCGGGGGATGGAACACTGAAGCTTTCTTT. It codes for CASKSGGWNTEAFF.

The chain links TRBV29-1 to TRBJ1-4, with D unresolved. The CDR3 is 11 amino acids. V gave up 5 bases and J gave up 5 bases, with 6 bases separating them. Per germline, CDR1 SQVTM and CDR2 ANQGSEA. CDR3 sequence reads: CSVIFNEKLFF. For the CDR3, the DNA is TGCAGCGTTATCTTCAATGAAAAACTGTTTTTT.

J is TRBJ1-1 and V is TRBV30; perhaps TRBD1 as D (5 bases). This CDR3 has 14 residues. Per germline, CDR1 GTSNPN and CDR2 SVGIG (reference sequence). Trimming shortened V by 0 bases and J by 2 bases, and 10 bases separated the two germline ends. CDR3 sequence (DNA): TGTGCCTGGAGTGTTTCAGGGAAAAACACTGAAGCTTTCTTT. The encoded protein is CAWSVSGKNTEAFF.

The CDR3 loop reads CASSPGTGAEQYF. The CDR3 DNA is TGTGCCAGCAGTCCTGGGACAGGGGCCGAGCAGTACTTC. V gene TRBV6-6 combines with J gene TRBJ2-7; TRBD1 agrees at 10 bases. CDR3 length equals 13 residues. V lost 5 bases, J lost 6 bases, and 4 bases stayed unmatched. Germline V gene lookup returns CDR1 MNHNY and CDR2 SVGAGI (reference sequence).

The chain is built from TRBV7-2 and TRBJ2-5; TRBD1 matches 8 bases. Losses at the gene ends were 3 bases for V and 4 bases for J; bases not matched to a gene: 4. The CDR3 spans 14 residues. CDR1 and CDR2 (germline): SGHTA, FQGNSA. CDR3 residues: CASSLGQASETQYF. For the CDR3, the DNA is TGTGCCAGCAGCTTGGGACAGGCTTCAGAGACCCAGTACTTC.

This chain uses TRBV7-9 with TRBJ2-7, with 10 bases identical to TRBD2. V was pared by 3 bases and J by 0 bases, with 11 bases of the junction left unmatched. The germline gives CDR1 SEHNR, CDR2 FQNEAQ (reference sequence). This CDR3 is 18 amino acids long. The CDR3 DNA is TGTGCCAGCAGCTTCGTAGGGGCTAGCGGGGGATCCTCCTACGAGCAGTACTTC. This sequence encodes CASSFVGASGGSSYEQYF. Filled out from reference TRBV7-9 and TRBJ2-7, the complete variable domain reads DTGVSQNPRHKITKRGQNVTFRCDPISEHNRLYWYRQTLGQGPEFLTYFQNEAQLEKSRLLSDRFSAERPKGSFSTLEIQRTEQGDSAMYLCASSFVGASGGSSYEQYFGPGTRLTVT.

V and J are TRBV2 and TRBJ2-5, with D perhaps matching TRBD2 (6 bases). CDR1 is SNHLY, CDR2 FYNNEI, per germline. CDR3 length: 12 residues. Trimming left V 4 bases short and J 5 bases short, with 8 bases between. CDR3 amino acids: CASSVGGETQYF. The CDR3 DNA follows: TGTGCCAGCAGTGTAGGAGGGGAGACCCAGTACTTC. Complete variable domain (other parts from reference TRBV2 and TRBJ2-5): EPEVTQTPSHQVTQMGQEVILRCVPISNHLYFYWYRQILGQKVEFLVSFYNNEISEKSEIFDDQFSVERPDGSNFTLKIRSTKLEDSAMYFCASSVGGETQYFGPGTRLLVL.

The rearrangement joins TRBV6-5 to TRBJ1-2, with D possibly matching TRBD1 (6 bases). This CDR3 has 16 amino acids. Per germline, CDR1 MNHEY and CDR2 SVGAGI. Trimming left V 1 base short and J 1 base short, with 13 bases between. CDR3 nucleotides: TGTGCCAGCAGTTACTATCGGGGGGCCTTTAACTATGGCTACACCTTC. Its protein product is CASSYYRGAFNYGYTF.

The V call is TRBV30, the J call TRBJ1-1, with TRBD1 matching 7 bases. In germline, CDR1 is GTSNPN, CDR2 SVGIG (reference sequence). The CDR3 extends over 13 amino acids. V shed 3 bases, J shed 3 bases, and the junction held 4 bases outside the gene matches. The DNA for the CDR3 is TGTGCCTGGAGCGAAGACAGGGACACTGAAGCTTTCTTT. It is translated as CAWSEDRDTEAFF.

This CDR3 is CASSLSGDTQYF. The CDR3 DNA reads TGTGCCAGCAGCTTATCGGGTGATACGCAGTATTTT. The chain carries TRBV7-9 and TRBJ2-3; no reliable D call. CDR1 and CDR2 from the germline V gene are SEHNR and FQNEAQ (reference sequence). There are 12 residues in the CDR3. The ends were cut back, 2 bases at V and 6 bases at J, with 6 bases in the middle.

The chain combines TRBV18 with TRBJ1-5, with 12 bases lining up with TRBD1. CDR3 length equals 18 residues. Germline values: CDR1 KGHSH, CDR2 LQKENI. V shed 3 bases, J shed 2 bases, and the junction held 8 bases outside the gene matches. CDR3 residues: CASSPGTGGGGGNQPQHF. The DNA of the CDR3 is TGTGCCAGCTCACCGGGGACAGGGGGCGGCGGTGGCAATCAGCCCCAGCATTTT.

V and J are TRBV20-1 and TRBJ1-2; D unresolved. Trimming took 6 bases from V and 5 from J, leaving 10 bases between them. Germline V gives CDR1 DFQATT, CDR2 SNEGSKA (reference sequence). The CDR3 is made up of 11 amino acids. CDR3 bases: TGCAGTGCGCCACGTCAGTATGGCTACACCTTC. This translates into CSAPRQYGYTF.

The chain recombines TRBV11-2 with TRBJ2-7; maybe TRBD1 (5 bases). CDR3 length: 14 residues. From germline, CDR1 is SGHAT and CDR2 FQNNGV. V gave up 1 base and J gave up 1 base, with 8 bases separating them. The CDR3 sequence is CASSLGQLSYEQYF. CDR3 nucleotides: TGTGCCAGCAGCTTAGGACAGTTATCCTACGAGCAGTACTTC.

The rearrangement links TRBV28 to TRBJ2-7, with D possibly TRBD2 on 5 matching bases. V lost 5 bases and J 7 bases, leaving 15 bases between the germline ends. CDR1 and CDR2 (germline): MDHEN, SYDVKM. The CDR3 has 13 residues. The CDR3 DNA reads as TGTGCCAGCAGTCGAGAGAGGCGAGGGGAGCAGTACTTC. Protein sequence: CASSRERRGEQYF.

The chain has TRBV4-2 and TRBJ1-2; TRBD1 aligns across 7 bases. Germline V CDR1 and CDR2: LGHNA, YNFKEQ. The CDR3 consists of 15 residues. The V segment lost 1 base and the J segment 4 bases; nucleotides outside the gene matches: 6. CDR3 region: CASSQGDRSGYGYTF. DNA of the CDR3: TGTGCCAGCAGCCAAGGGGACAGAAGTGGCTATGGCTACACCTTC.

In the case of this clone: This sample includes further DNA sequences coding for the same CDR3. CDR3 loop: CASSLGGLRYF. Here the CDR3 DNA reads TGTGCCAGCAGCTTAGGCGGACTGAGGTACTTC. The V gene is TRBV11-2, the J gene TRBJ2-7, with D tentatively TRBD2 (5 bases). The CDR3 contains 11 residues. Germline V gene lookup returns CDR1 SGHAT and CDR2 FQNNGV. Trimming pared 1 base from V and 12 bases from J, leaving 10 bases between.

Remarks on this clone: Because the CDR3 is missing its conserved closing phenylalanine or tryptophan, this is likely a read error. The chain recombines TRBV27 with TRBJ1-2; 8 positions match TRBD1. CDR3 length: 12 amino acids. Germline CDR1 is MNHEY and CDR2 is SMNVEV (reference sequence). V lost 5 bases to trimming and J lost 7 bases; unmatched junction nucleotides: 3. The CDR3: CASSVTGGGYTS. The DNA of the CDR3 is TGTGCCAGCAGTGTAACAGGGGGTGGCTACACCTCC.